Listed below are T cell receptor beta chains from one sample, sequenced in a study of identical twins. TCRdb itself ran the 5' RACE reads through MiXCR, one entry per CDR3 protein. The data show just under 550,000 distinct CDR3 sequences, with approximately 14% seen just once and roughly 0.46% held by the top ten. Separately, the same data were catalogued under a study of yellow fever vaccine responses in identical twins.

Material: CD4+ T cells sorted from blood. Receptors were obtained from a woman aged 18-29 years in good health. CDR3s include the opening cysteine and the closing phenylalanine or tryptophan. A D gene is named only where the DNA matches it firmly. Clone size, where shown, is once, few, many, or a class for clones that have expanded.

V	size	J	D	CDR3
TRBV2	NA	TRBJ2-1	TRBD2	CASIRLAGYNEQFF
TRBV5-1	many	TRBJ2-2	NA	CASSAGLAGELFF
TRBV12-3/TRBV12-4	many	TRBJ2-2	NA	CASSLTEKQNTGELFF
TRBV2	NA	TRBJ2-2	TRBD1	CASSNRDRGLSGELFF
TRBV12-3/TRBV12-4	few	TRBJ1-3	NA	CASSKYQYYSGNTIYF
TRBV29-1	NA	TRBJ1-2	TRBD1	CSVGKGQGDGYTF
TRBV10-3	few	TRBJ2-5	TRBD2	CATSGGHVTQETQYF
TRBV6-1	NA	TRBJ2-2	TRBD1	CASSKGQPDTGELFF
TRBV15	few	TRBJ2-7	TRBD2	CATSRDMPRLAGVESSYEQYF
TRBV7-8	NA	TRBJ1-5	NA	CASSPVHYSNQPQHF
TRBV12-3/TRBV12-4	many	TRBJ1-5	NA	CASSRTDSNQPQHF
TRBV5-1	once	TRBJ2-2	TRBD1	CASSMTGVNTGELFF
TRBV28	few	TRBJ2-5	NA	CASSLPEWGTQYF
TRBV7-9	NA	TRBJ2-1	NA	CASSQEILEEGFF
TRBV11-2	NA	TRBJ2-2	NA	CASSVMRHTGELFF
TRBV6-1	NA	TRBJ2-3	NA	CASFWGLTDTQYF
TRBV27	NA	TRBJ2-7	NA	CASSLKSTLHEQYF